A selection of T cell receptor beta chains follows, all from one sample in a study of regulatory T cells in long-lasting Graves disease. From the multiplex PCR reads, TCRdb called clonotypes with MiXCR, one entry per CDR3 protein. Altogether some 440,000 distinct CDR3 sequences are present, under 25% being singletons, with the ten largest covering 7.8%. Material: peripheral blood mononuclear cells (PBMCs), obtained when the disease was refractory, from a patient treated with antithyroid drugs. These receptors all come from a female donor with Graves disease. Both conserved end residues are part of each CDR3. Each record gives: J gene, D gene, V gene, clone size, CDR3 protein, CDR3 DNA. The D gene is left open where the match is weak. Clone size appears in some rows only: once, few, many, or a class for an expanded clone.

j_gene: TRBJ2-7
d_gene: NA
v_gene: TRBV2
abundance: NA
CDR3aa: CASTHMGGSAIYEQYF
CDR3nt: TGTGCCAGCACTCATATGGGTGGGAGTGCTATCTACGAGCAGTACTTC

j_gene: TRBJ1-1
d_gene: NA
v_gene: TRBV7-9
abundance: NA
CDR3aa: CASSLAGDGAVEAFF
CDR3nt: TGTGCCAGCAGCTTAGCTGGAGATGGGGCAGTTGAAGCTTTCTTT

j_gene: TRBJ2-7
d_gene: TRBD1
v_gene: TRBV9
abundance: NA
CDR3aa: CASSRGTGDYEQYF
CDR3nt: TGTGCCAGCAGTAGAGGGACAGGTGACTACGAGCAGTACTTC

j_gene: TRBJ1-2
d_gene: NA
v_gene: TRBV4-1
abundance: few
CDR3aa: CASSQLQNYGYTF
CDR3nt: TGCGCCAGCAGCCAGTTACAGAACTATGGCTACACCTTC

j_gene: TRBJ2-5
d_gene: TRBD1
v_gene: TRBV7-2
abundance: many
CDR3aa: CASSLGTGGRTQYF
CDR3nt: TGTGCCAGCAGCTTAGGGACAGGGGGTAGGACCCAGTACTTC

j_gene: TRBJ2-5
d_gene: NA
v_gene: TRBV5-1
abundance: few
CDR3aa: CASSLMAKYQETQYF
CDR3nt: TGCGCCAGCAGCTTGATGGCAAAGTACCAAGAGACCCAGTACTTC

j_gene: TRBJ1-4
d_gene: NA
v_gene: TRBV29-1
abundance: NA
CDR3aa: CSVVSREKLFF
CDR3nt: TGCAGCGTTGTGAGCAGGGAAAAACTGTTTTTT

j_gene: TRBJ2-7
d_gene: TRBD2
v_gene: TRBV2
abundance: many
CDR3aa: CASNLGRGYEQYF
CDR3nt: TGTGCCAGCAACCTAGGGAGGGGCTACGAGCAGTACTTC

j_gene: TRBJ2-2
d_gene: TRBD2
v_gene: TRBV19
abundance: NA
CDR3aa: CASSEFRLAEAGELFF
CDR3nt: TGTGCCAGTAGTGAGTTTAGGCTAGCGGAAGCCGGGGAGCTGTTTTTT

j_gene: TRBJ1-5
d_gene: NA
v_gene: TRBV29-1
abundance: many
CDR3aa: CSVGDGESGNQPQHF
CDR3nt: TGCAGCGTTGGAGATGGGGAATCGGGCAATCAGCCCCAGCATTTT

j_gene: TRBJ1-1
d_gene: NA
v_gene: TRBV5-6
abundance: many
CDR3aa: CASSSGTFVTEAFF
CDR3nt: TGTGCCAGCAGCTCCGGGACGTTCGTCACTGAAGCTTTCTTT

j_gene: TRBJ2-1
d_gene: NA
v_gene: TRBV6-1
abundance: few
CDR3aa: CASSGKALYNEQFF
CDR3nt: TGTGCCAGCAGTGGGAAAGCTCTCTACAATGAGCAGTTCTTC

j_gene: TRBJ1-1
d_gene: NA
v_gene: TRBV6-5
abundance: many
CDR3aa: CASSSQLEAFF
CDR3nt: TGTGCCAGCAGTTCACAGCTGGAAGCTTTCTTT

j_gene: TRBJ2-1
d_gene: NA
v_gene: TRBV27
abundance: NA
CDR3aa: CASSLPLGEQFF
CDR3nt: TGTGCCAGCAGTTTGCCCCTAGGTGAGCAGTTCTTC

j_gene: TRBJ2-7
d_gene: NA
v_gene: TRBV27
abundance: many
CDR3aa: CASRLTTDNPNEQYF
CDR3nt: TGTGCCAGCAGGCTTACGACAGACAATCCCAACGAGCAGTACTTC

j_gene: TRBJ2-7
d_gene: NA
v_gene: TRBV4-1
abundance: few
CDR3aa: CASSQEEVLYEQYF
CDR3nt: TGCGCCAGCAGCCAAGAAGAGGTCCTCTACGAGCAGTACTTC

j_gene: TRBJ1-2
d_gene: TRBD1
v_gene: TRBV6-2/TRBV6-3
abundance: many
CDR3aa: CASSYAPGGSGGYTF
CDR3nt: TGTGCCAGCAGTTACGCCCCAGGGGGTTCGGGTGGCTACACCTTC

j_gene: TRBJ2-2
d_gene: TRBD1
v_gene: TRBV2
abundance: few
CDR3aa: CASIQDRGTGATGELFF
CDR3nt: TGTGCCAGCATTCAAGATCGAGGGACAGGGGCCACCGGGGAGCTGTTTTTT

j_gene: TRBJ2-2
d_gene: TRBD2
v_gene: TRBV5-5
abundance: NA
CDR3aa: CASSYDRSGSERGTGELFF
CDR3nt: TGTGCCAGCAGCTACGATCGCAGCGGGAGCGAACGAGGCACCGGGGAGCTGTTTTTT

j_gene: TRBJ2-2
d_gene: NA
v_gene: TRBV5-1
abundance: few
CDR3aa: CASSLVPDGELFF
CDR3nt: TGCGCCAGCAGCTTGGTGCCCGACGGGGAGCTGTTTTTT

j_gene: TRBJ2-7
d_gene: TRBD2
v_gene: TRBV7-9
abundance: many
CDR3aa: CASSPGGTIEQYF
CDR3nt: TGTGCCAGCAGCCCCGGGGGGACTATTGAGCAGTACTTC

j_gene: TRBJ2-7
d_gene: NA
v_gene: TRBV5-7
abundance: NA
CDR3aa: CASRTTRGSDRVYEQYF
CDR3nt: TGTGCCAGCAGAACTACCCGAGGGTCCGACAGAGTCTACGAGCAGTACTTC

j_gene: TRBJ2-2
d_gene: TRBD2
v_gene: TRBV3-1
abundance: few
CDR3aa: CASSQDLGLASGTGELFF
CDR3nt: TGTGCCAGCAGCCAAGATTTGGGACTAGCTTCGGGTACCGGGGAGCTGTTTTTT

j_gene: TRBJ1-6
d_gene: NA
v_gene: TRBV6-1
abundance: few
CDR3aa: CASSEEGRPNSPLHF
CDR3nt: TGTGCCAGCAGTGAGGAGGGCAGACCTAATTCACCCCTCCACTTT

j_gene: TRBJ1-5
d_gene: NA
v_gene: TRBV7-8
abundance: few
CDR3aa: CASSSNRQILNQPQHF
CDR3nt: TGTGCCAGCAGTTCTAACAGACAGATTCTCAATCAGCCCCAGCATTTT

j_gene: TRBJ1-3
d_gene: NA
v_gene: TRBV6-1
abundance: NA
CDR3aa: CASHGSRDTRGNTIYF
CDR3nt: TGTGCCAGCCACGGCTCAAGGGACACACGCGGAAACACCATATATTTT

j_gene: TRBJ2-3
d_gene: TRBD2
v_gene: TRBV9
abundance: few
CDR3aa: CASSRDLRETDTQYF
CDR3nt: TGTGCCAGCAGCCGAGACCTGCGGGAGACAGATACGCAGTATTTT

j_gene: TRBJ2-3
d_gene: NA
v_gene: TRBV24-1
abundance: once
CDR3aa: CATSDKREGGTDTQYF
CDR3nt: TGTGCCACCAGTGATAAGCGCGAAGGAGGCACAGATACGCAGTATTTT

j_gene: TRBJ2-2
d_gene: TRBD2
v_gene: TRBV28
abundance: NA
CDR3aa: CASSDGTIDPNTEELFF
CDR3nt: TGTGCCAGCAGTGACGGGACTATCGATCCGAACACCGAGGAGCTGTTTTTT

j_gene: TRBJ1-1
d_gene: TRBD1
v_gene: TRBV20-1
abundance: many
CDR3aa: CSARDPGQGREAFF
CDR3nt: TGCAGTGCTAGAGATCCGGGACAGGGGCGTGAAGCTTTCTTT

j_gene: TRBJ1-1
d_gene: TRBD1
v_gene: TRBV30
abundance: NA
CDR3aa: CAWNIHRGLGTEAFF
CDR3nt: TGTGCCTGGAACATACACAGGGGGCTGGGCACTGAAGCTTTCTTT

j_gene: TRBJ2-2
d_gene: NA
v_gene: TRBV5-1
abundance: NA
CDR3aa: CASSLRGNGELFF
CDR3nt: TGCGCCAGCAGCTTGAGAGGAAACGGGGAGCTGTTTTTT

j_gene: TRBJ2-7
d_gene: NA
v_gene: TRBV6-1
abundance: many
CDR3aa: CASSEEVDDSLDEQYF
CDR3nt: TGTGCCAGCAGTGAAGAGGTGGACGACAGCCTTGACGAGCAGTACTTC

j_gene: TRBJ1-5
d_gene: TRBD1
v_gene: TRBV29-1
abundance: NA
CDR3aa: CGVDTGVSNQPQHF
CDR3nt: TGCGGCGTTGACACAGGGGTTAGCAATCAGCCCCAGCATTTT

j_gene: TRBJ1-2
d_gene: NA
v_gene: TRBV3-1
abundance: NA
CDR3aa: CASSQMTGAGYGYTF
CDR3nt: TGTGCCAGCAGCCAGATGACGGGGGCTGGATATGGCTACACCTTC

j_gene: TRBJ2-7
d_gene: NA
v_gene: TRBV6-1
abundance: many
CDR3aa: CASSQFLREQYF
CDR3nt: TGTGCCAGCAGTCAATTTTTGCGCGAGCAGTACTTC

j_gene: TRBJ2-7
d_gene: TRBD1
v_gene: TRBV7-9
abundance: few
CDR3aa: CASQGQANSYEQYF
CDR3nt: TGTGCCAGCCAGGGACAGGCCAACTCCTACGAGCAGTACTTC

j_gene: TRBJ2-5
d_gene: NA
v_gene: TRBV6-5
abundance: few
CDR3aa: CASSYSTGPSRETQYF
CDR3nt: TGTGCCAGCAGTTACTCGACGGGGCCCAGTCGGGAGACCCAGTACTTC

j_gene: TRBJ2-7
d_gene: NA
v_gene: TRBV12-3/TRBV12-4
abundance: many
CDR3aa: CASSFQSLSNEQYF
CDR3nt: TGTGCCAGCAGTTTTCAGAGTTTAAGCAACGAGCAGTACTTC

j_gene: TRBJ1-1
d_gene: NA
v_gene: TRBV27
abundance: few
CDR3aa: CASSKTPRKSMNTEAFF
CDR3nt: TGTGCCAGCAGTAAGACTCCACGTAAAAGCATGAACACTGAAGCTTTCTTT

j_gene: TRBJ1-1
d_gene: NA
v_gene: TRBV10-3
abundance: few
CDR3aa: CAISEYGMGTEAFF
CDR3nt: TGTGCCATCAGTGAGTATGGGATGGGCACTGAAGCTTTCTTT

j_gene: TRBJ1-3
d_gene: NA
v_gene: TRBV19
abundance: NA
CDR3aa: CATSGLGPGNTIYF
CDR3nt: TGTGCCACCTCGGGCCTGGGGCCTGGAAACACCATATATTTT

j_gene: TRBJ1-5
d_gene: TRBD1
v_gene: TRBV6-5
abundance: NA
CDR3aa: CASSSHRGPSNQPQHF
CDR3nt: TGTGCCAGCAGTTCCCACAGGGGGCCTAGCAATCAGCCCCAGCATTTT

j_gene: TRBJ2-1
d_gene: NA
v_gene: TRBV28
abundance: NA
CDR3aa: CASSLITGRISKNEQFF
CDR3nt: TGTGCCAGCAGTTTAATAACAGGGAGGATATCTAAGAATGAGCAGTTCTTC

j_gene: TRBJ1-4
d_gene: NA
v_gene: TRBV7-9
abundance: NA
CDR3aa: CASSPVLNEKLFF
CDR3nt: TGTGCCAGCAGCCCCGTTCTTAATGAAAAACTGTTTTTT

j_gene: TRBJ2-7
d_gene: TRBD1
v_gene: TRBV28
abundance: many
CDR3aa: CASSTRQGAYEQYF
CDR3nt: TGTGCCAGCAGTACTCGACAGGGGGCCTACGAGCAGTACTTC

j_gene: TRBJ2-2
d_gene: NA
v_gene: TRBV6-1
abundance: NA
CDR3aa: CASSISPGNTGELFF
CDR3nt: TGTGCCAGCAGTATCTCCCCAGGGAACACCGGGGAGCTGTTTTTT

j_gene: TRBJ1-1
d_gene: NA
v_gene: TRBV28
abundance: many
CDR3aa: CASLGGVGRSNTEAFF
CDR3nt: TGTGCCAGCCTGGGTGGTGTGGGACGGTCGAACACTGAAGCTTTCTTT

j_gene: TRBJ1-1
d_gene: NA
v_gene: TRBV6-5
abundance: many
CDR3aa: CASSYSGLLTEAFF
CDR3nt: TGTGCCAGCAGTTACTCCGGACTTCTCACTGAAGCTTTCTTT

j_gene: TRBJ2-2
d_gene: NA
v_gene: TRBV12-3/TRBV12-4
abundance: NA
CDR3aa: CASRRLEGNTGELFF
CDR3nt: TGTGCCAGCAGGAGACTAGAGGGGAACACCGGGGAGCTGTTTTTT

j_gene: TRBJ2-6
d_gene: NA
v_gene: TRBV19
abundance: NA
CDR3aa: CASSISFEAGRVSGANVLTF
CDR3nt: TGTGCCAGTAGTATCTCATTTGAGGCTGGGCGGGTCTCTGGGGCCAACGTCCTGACTTTC

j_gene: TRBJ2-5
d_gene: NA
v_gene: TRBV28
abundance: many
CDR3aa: CATGVPRETQYF
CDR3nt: TGTGCCACCGGGGTCCCGAGGGAGACCCAGTACTTC

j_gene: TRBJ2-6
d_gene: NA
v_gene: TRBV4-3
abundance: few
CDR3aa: CASSQDQGSGANVLTF
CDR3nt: TGCGCCAGCAGCCAAGATCAGGGCTCTGGGGCCAACGTCCTGACTTTC

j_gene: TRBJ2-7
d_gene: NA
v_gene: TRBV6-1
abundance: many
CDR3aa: CASSAGPRYEQYF
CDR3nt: TGTGCCAGCAGTGCGGGACCCCGCTACGAGCAGTACTTC

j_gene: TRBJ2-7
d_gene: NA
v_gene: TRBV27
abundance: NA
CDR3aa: CASSSMTALDEQYF
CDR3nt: TGTGCCAGCAGTTCCATGACAGCCCTGGACGAGCAGTACTTC